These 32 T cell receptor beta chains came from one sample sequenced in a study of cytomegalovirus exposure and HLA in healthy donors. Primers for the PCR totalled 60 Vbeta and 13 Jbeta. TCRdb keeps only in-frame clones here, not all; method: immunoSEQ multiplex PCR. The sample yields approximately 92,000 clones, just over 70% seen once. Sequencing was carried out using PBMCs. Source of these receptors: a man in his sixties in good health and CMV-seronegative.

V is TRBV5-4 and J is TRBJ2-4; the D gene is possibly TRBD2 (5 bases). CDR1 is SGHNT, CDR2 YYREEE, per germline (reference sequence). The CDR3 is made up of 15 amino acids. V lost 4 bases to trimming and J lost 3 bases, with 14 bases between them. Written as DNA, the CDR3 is TGTGCCAGCAGCGAGGGAACGGGAAGCAAAAACATTCAGTACTTC. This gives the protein CASSEGTGSKNIQYF.

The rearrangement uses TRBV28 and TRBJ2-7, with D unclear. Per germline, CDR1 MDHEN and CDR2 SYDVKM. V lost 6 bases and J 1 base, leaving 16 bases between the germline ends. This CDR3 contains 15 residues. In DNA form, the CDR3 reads TGTGCCAGCAGCTCGGTGGCCCCCGGGTCCTACGAGCAGTACTTC. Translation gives CASSSVAPGSYEQYF.

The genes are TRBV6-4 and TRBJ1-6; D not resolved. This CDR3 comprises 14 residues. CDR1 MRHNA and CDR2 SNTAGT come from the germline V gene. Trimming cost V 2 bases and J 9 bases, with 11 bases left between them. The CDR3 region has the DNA TGTGCCAGCAGTGACGAGGTGGGAGGTTCACCCCTCCACTTT. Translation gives CASSDEVGGSPLHF.

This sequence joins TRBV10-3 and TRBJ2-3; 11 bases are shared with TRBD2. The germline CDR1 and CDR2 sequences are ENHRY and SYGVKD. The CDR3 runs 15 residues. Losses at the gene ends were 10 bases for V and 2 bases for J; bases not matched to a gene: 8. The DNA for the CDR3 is TGTGCCACCAGACTGGGACTAGCGGCCACAGATACGCAGTATTTT. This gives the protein CATRLGLAATDTQYF.

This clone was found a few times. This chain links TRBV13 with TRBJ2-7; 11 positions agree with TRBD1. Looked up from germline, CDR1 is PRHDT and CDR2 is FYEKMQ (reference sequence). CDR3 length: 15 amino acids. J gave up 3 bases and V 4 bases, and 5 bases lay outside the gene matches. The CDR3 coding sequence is TGTGCCAGCAGCTCCCGGGACAGGGGGGACTACGAGCAGTACTTC. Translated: CASSSRDRGDYEQYF.

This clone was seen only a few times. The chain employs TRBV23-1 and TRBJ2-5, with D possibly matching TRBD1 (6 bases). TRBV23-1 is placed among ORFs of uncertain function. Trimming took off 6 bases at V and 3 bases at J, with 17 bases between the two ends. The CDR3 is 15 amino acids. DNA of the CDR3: TGCGCCAGCAGCCGAAGGACCGCAGGGGAAGAGACCCAGTACTTC. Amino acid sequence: CASSRRTAGEETQYF.

CDR3 amino acids: CASITGGAFQPQHF. CDR3 DNA: TGTGCCAGCATAACAGGGGGCGCGTTTCAGCCCCAGCATTTT. The V gene is TRBV21-1, the J gene TRBJ1-5; whether TRBD1, the table's D call, matches the DNA was not checked. TRBV21-1 is noted as a pseudogene. This CDR3 region has 14 residues.

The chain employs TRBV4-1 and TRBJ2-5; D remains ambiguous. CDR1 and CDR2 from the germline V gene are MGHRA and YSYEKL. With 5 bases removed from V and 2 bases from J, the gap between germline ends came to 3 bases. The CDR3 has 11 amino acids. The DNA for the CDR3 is TGCGCCAGCAGCTTACAAGAGACCCAGTACTTC. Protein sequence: CASSLQETQYF.

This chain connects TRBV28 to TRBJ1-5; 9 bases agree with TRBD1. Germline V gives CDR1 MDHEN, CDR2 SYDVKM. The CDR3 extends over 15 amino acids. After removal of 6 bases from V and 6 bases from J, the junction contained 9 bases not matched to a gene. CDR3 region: CASSILQGARQPQHF. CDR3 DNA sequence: TGTGCCAGCAGCATACTACAGGGGGCCCGTCAGCCCCAGCATTTT.

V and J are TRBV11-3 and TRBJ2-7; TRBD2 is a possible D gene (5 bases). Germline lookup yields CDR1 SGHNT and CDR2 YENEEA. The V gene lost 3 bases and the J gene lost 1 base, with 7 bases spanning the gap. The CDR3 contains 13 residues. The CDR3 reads CASSFSGSYEQYF. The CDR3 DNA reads TGTGCCAGCAGCTTTTCGGGGTCCTACGAGCAGTACTTC.

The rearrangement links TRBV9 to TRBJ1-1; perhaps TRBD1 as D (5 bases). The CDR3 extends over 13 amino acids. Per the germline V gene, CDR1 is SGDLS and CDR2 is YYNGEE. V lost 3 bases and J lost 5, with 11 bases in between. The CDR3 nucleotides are TGTGCCAGCAGCGAGACGGCAGGGACTGAAGCTTTCTTT. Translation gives CASSETAGTEAFF.

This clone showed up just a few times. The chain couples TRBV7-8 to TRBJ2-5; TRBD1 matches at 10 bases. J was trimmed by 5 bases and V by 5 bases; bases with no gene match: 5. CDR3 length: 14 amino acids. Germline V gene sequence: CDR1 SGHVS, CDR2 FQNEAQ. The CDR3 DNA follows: TGTGCCAGCAGCCCTGACAGGGGGCAGGAGACCCAGTACTTC. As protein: CASSPDRGQETQYF.

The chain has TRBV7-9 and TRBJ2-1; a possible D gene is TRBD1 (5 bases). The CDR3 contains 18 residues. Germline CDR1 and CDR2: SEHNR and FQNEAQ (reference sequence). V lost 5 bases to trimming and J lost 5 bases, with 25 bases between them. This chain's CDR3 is CASSPVLREGHKNNEQFF. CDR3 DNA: TGTGCCAGCAGCCCAGTATTACGAGAAGGACACAAGAACAATGAGCAGTTCTTC.

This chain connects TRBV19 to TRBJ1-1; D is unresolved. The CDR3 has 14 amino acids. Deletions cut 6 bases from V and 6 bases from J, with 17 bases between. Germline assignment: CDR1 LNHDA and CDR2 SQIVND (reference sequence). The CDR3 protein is CASSPERVRAEAFF. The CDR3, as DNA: TGTGCCAGTAGCCCTGAGAGGGTACGGGCTGAAGCTTTCTTT. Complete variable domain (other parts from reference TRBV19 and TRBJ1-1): DGGITQSPKYLFRKEGQNVTLSCEQNLNHDAMYWYRQDPGQGLRLIYYSQIVNDFQKGDIAEGYSVSREKKESFPLTVTSAQKNPTAFYLCASSPERVRAEAFFGQGTRLTVV.

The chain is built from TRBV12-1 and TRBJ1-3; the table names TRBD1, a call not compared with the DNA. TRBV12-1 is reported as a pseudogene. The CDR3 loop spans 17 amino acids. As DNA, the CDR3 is TGTGCCAGCAGCTCATGCTCGGACAGATGCTCTGGAAACACCATATATTTT. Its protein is CASSSCSDRCSGNTIYF.

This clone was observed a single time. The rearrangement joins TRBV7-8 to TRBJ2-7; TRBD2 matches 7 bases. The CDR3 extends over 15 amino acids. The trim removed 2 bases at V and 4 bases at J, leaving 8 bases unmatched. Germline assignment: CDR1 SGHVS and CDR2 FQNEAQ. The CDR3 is CASSLRREKGYEQYF. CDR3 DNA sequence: TGTGCCAGCAGCTTAAGGCGGGAGAAAGGGTACGAGCAGTACTTC.

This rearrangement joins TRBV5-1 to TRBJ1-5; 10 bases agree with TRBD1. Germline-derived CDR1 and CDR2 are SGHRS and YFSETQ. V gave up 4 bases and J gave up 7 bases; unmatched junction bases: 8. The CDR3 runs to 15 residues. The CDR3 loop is CASSEGQGIGQPQHF. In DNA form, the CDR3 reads TGCGCCAGCAGCGAGGGACAGGGGATAGGACAGCCCCAGCATTTT.

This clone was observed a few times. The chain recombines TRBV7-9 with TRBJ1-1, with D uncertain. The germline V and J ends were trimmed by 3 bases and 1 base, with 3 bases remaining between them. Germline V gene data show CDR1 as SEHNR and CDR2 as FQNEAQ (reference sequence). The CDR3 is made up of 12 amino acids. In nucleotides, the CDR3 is TGTGCCAGCAGCTTCAGGAACACTGAAGCTTTCTTT. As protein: CASSFRNTEAFF.

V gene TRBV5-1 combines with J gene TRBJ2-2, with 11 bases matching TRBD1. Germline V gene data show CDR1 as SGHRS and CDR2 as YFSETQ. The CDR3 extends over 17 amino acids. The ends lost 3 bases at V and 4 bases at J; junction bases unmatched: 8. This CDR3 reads CASSSTLGQGGTGELFF. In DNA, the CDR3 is TGCGCCAGCAGCTCAACCCTGGGACAGGGGGGCACCGGGGAGCTGTTTTTT.

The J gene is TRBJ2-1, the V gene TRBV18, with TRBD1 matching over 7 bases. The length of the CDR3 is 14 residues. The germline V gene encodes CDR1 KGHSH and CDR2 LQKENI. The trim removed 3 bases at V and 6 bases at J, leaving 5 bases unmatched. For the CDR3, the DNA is TGTGCCAGCTCACCCGGGACAGTCGGCAATGAGCAGTTCTTC. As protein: CASSPGTVGNEQFF.

CDR3 protein: CASSQSRWSTGELFF. In DNA, the CDR3 is TGTGCCAGCAGCCAGAGTAGGTGGAGCACCGGGGAGCTGTTTTTT. This rearrangement joins TRBV7-2 to TRBJ2-2; D gene unclear. V was trimmed by 5 bases and J by 4 bases, leaving 14 bases between them. This CDR3 is built from 15 residues. Germline assignment: CDR1 SGHTA and CDR2 FQGNSA.

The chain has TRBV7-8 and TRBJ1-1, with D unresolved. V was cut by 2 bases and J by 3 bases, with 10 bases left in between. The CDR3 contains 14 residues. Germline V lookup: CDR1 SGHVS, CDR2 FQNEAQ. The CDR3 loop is CASSLSGPYTEAFF. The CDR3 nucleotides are TGTGCCAGCAGCTTAAGCGGTCCCTACACTGAAGCTTTCTTT.

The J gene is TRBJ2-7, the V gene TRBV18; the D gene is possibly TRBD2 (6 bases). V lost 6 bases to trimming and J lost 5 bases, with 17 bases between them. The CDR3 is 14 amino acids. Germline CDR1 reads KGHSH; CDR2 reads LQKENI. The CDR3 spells CASSLGGVGNEQYF. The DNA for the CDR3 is TGTGCCAGCTCCCTCGGAGGGGTAGGCAACGAGCAGTACTTC.

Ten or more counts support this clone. CDR3 DNA: TGTGCCAGCAGTGAACAAATAGCGGGGGCAGGGACGCAGTATTTT. Translating gives CASSEQIAGAGTQYF. The V and J genes are TRBV2 and TRBJ2-3; 9 bases are a match to TRBD2. Unmatched junction bases numbered 9, after V lost 2 bases and J lost 9 bases. Germline V gives CDR1 SNHLY, CDR2 FYNNEI. This CDR3 comprises 15 residues.

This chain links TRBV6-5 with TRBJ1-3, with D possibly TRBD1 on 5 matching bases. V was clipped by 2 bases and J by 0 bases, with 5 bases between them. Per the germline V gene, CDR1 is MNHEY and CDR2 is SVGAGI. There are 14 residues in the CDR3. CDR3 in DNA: TGTGCCAGCAGTTACACAGGCTCTGGAAACACCATATATTTT. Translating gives CASSYTGSGNTIYF.

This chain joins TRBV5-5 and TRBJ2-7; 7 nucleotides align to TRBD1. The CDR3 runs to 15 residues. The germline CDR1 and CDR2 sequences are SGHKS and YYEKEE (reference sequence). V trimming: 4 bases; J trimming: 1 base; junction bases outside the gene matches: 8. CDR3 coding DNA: TGTGCCAGCAGCCCGTTTGGGGACAGATCCTACGAGCAGTACTTC. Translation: CASSPFGDRSYEQYF.

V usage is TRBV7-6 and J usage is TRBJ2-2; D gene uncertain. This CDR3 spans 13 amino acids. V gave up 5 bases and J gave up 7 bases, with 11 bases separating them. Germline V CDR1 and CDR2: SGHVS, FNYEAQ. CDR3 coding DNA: TGTGCCAGCAGCACCTTGTCCGGCGGGGAGCTGTTTTTT. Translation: CASSTLSGGELFF.

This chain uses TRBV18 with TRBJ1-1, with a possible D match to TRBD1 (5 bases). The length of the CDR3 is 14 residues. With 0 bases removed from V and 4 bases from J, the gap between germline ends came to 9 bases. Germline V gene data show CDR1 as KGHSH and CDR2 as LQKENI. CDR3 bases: TGTGCCAGCTCACCACCGGCAGGGCTCACTGAAGCTTTCTTT. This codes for CASSPPAGLTEAFF.

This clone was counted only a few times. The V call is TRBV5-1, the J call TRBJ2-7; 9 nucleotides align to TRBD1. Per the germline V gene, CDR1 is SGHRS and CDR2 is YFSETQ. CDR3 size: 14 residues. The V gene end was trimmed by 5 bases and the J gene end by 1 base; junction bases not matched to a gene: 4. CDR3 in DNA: TGCGCCAGCAGGGGACAGGGATCGTCCTACGAGCAGTACTTC. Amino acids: CASRGQGSSYEQYF.

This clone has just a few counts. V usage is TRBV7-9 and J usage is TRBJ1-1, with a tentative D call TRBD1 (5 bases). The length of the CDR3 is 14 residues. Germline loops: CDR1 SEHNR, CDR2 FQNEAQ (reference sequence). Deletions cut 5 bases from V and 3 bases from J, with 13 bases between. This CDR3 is CASSASGKDTEAFF. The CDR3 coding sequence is TGTGCCAGCAGCGCTTCAGGGAAGGACACTGAAGCTTTCTTT.

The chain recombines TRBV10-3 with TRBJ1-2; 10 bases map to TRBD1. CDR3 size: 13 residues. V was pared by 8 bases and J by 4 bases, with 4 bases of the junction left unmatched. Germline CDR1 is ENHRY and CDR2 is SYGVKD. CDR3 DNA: TGTGCCATCGGGACAGGGGACGGCTATGGCTACACCTTC. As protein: CAIGTGDGYGYTF.

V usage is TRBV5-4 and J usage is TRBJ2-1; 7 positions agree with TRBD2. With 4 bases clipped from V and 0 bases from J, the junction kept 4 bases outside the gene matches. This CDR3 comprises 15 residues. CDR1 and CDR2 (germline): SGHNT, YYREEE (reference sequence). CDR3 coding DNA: TGTGCCAGCAGCCTTGGGGGGGACTCCTACAATGAGCAGTTCTTC. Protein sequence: CASSLGGDSYNEQFF.